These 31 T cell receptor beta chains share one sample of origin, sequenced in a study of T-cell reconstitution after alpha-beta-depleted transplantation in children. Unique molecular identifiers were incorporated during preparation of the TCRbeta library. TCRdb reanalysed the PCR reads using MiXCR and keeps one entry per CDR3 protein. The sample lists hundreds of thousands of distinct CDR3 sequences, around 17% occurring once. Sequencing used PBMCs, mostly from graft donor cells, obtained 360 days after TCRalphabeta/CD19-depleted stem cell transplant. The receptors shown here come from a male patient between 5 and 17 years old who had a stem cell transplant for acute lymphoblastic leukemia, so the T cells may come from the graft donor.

The CDR3: CASSQIGRGANYGYTF. DNA of the CDR3: TGCGCCAGCAGCCAAATCGGGCGGGGGGCTAACTATGGCTACACCTTC. This chain links TRBV4-1 with TRBJ1-2, with a weak D call TRBD1 (5 bases). This CDR3 is built from 16 residues. Trimming removed 2 bases from V and 0 bases from J, with 13 bases in between. Germline-derived CDR1 and CDR2 are MGHRA and YSYEKL.

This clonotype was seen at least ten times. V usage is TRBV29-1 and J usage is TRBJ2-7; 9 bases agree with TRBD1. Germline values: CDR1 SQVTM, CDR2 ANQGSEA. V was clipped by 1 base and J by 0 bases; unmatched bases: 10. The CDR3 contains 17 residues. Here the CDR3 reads CSVEGDSRTGVSYEQYF. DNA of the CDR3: TGCAGCGTTGAAGGTGACAGTAGGACAGGGGTCTCCTACGAGCAGTACTTC.

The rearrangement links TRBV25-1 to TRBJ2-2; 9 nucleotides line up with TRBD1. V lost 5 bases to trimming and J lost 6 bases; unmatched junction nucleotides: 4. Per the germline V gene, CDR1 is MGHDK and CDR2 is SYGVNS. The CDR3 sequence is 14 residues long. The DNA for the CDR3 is TGTGCCAGCAGTCTACAGGGGGCGTCCGGGGAGCTGTTTTTT. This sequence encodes CASSLQGASGELFF.

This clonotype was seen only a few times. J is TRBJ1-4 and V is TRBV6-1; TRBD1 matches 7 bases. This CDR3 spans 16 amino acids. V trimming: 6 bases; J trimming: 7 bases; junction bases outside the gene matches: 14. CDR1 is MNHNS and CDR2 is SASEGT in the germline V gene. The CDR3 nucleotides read TGTGCCAGCAGATTAAGCTGGACAGGAGGCTTTGAAAAACTGTTTTTT. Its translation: CASRLSWTGGFEKLFF.

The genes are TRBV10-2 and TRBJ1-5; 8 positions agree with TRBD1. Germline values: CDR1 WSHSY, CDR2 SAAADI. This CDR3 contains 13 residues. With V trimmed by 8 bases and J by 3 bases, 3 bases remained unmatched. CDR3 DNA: TGCGCCAGCCGGACAGGGTTCAATCAGCCCCAGCATTTT. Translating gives CASRTGFNQPQHF.

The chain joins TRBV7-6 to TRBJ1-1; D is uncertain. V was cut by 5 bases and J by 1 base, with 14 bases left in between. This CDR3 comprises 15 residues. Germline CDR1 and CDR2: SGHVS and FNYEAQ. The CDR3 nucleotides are TGTGCCAGCAGCCTGGACTGGACGGCGAACACTGAAGCTTTCTTT. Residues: CASSLDWTANTEAFF.

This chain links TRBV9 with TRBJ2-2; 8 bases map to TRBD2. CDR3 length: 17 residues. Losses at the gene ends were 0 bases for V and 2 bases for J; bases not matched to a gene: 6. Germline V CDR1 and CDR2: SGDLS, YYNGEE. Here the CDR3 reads CASSVDRLAKNTGELFF. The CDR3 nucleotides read TGTGCCAGCAGCGTAGATCGACTAGCGAAAAACACCGGGGAGCTGTTTTTT.

CDR3 region: CSARDHSGTLVGTQYF. Written as DNA, the CDR3 is TGCAGTGCTAGAGATCATAGCGGGACCCTAGTGGGTACGCAGTATTTT. The J gene is TRBJ2-3, the V gene TRBV20-1; 8 bases are shared with TRBD2. V dropped 0 bases and J dropped 8; count of bases not matched to a gene: 13. The CDR3 runs to 16 residues. Germline-derived CDR1 and CDR2 are DFQATT and SNEGSKA (reference sequence).

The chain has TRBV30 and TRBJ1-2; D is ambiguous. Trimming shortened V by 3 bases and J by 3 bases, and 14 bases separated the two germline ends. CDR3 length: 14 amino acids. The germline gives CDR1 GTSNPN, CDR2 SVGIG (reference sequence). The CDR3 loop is CAWRGGSNYYGYTF. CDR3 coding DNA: TGTGCCTGGAGAGGCGGGTCGAACTACTATGGCTACACCTTC.

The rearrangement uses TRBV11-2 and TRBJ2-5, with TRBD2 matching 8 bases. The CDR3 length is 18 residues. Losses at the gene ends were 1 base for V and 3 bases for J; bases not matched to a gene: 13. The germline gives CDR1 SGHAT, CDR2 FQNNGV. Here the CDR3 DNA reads TGTGCCAGCAGCTTAGTGGTGGTAGCGGGATTTGGCGAAGAGACCCAGTACTTC. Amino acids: CASSLVVVAGFGEETQYF.

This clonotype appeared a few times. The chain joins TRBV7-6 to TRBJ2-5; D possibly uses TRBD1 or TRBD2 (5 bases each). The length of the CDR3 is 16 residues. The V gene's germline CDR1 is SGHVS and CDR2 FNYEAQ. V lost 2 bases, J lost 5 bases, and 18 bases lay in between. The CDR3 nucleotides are TGTGCCAGCAGCTTACGCATGAGGGGTAGATCGGAGACCCAGTACTTC. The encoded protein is CASSLRMRGRSETQYF.

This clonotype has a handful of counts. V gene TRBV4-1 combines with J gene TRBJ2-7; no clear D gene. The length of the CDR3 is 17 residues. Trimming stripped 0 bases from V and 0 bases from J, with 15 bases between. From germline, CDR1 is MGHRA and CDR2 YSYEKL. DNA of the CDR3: TGCGCCAGCAGCCAAGATAACCAGCAGACATTCTCCTACGAGCAGTACTTC. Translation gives CASSQDNQQTFSYEQYF.

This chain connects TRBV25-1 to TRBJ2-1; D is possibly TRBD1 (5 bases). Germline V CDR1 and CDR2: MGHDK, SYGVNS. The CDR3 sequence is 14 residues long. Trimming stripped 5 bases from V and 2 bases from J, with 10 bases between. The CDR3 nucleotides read TGTGCCAGCAGTTTACAGGTAACCTACAATGAGCAGTTCTTC. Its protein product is CASSLQVTYNEQFF.

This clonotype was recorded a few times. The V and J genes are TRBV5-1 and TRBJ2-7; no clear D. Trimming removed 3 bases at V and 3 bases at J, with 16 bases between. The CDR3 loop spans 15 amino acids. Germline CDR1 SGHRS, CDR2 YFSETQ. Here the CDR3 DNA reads TGCGCCAGCAGCTCAGGCCTTCCGGCTCTCTACGAGCAGTACTTC. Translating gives CASSSGLPALYEQYF.

The CDR3 region has the DNA TGTGCCAGCAGCCACCAGCGGGGCCTCCAAGAGACCCAGTACTTC. Its protein product is CASSHQRGLQETQYF. This sequence joins TRBV7-9 and TRBJ2-5; 7 nucleotides align to TRBD2. V lost 5 bases to trimming and J lost 1 base; unmatched junction nucleotides: 7. The V gene's germline CDR1 is SEHNR and CDR2 FQNEAQ (reference sequence). The length of the CDR3 is 15 residues.

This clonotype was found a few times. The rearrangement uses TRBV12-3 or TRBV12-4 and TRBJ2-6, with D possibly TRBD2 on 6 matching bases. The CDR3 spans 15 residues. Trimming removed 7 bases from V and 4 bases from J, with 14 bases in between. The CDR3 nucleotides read TGTGCCAGCATCGGGGGTGGATCCGGGGCCAACGTCCTGACTTTC. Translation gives CASIGGGSGANVLTF.

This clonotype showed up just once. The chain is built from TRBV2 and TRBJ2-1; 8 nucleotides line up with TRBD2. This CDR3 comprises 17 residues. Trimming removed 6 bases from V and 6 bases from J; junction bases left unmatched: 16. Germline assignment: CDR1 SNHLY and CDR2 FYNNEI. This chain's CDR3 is CASRRGVRLGLLNEQFF. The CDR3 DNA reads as TGTGCCAGCAGGCGGGGGGTTCGGCTAGGGCTTCTCAATGAGCAGTTCTTC.

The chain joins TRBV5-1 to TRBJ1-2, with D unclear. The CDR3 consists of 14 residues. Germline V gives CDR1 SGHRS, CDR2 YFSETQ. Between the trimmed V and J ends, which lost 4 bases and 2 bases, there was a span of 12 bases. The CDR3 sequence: CASSPPSQNYGYTF. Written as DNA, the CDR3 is TGCGCCAGCAGCCCCCCCTCACAAAACTATGGCTACACCTTC.

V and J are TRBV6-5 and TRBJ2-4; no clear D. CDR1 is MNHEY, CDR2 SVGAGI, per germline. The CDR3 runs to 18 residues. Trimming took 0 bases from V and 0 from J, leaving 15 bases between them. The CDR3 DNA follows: TGTGCCAGCAGTTACTCTTGGGCTGGAGATGGAGCCAAAAACATTCAGTACTTC. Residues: CASSYSWAGDGAKNIQYF.

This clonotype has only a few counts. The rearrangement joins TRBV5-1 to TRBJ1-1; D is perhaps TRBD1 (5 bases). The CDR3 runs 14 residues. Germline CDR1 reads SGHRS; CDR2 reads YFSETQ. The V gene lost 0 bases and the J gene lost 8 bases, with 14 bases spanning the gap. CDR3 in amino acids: CASSLARTRGEAFF. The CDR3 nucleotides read TGCGCCAGCAGCTTGGCCAGGACAAGGGGAGAAGCTTTCTTT.

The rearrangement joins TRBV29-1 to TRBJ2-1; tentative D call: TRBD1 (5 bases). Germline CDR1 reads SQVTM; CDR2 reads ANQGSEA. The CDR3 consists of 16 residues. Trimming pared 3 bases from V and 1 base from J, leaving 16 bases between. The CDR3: CSVEDKIGLSYNEQFF. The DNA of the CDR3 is TGCAGCGTTGAGGACAAGATAGGTCTGTCCTACAATGAGCAGTTCTTC.

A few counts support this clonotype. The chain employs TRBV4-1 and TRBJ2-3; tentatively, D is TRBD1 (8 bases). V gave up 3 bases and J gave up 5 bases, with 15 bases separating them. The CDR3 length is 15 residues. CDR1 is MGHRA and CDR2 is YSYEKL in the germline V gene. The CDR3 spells CASSHSGTGGDTQYF. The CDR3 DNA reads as TGCGCCAGCAGCCACAGCGGGACAGGAGGAGATACGCAGTATTTT.

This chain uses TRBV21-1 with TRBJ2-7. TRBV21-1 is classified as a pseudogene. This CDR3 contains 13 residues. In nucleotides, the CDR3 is TGTGCCAGCAGCAAAGGGGCAGCCCTCGAGCAGTACTTC. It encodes CASSKGAALEQYF.

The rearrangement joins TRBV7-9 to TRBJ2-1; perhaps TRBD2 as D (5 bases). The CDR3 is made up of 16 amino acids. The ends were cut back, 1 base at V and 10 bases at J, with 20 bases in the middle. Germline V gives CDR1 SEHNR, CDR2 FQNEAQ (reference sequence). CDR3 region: CASSLGRAVHLEEQFF. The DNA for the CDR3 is TGTGCCAGCAGCTTAGGGCGGGCCGTACACCTGGAAGAGCAGTTCTTC.

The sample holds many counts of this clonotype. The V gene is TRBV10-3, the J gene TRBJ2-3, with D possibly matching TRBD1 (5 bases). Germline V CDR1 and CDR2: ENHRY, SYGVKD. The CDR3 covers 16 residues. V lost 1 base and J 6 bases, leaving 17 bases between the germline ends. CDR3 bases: TGTGCCATCAGTGAGTACGGCACAAAGGGGTCGGATACGCAGTATTTT. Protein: CAISEYGTKGSDTQYF.

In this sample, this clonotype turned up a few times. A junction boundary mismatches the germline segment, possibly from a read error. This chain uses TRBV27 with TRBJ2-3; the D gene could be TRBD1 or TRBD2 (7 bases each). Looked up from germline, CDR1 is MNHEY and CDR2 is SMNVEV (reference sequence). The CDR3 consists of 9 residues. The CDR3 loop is CASTQGGNF. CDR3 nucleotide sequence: TGTGCCAGCACCCAGGGGGGGAATTTT.

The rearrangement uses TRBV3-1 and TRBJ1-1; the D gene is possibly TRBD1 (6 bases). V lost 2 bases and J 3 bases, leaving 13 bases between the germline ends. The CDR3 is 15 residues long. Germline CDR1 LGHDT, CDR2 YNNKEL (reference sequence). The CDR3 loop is CASSQPTGTDTEAFF. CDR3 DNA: TGTGCCAGCAGCCAACCCACAGGGACGGACACTGAAGCTTTCTTT. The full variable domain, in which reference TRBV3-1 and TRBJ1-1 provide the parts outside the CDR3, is DTAVSQTPKYLVTQMGNDKSIKCEQNLGHDTMYWYKQDSKKFLKIMFSYNNKELIINETVPNRFSPKSPDKAHLNLHINSLELGDSAVYFCASSQPTGTDTEAFFGQGTRLTVV.

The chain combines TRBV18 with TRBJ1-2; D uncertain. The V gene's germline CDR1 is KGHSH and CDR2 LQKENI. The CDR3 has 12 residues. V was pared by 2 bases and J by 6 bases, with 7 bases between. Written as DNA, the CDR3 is TGTGCCAGCTCACCAGGGATGAATGGCTACACCTTC. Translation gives CASSPGMNGYTF.

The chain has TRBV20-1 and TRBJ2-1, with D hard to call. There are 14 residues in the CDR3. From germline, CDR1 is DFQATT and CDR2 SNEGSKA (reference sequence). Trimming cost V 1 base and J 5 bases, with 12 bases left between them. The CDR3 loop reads CSARARPRDNEQFF. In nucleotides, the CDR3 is TGCAGTGCTAGAGCCCGGCCCCGAGACAATGAGCAGTTCTTC.

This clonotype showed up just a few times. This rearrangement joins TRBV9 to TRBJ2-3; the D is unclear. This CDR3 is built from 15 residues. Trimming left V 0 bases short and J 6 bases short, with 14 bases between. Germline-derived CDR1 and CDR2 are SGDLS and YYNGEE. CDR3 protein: CASSVAVIDSDTQYF. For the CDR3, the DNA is TGTGCCAGCAGCGTAGCAGTTATAGATTCGGATACGCAGTATTTT.

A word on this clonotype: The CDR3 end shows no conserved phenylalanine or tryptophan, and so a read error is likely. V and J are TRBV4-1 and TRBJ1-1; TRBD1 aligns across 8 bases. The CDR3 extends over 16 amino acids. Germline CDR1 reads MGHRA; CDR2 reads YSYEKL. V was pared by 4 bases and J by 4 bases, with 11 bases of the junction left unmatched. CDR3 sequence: CASSPGGQGGGTEAFS. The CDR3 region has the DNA TGCGCCAGCAGCCCAGGAGGACAGGGCGGGGGCACTGAAGCTTTCTCT.